This T cell receptor beta chain stems from a study of monozygotic twins with inflammatory bowel disease. General observations from the study: A distinction between different T cell subtypes was not possible.

There are 15 residues in the CDR3. Looked up from germline, CDR1 is SGHRS and CDR2 is YFSETQ. Turning to this clonotype: As yet, its antigen is unknown.

TCRdb reprocessed the 5' RACE reads and reports one entry per CDR3 protein, with no DNA. The record lists 150,000 to 200,000 distinct CDR3 sequences, of which the ten most abundant hold approximately 2.5%. The sequenced sample consisted of blood. The clonotype comes from a human donor with ulcerative colitis or Crohn's disease, or a healthy co-twin of an affected twin (not recorded which). The V gene is TRBV5-1, the J gene TRBJ1-2. CDR3: CASSLVAEDTYGYTF. Combining the CDR3 with reference TRBV5-1 and TRBJ1-2 gives the whole variable domain KAGVTQTPRYLIKTRGQQVTLSCSPISGHRSVSWYQQTPGQGLQFLFEYFSETQRNKGNFPGRFSGRQFSNSRSEMNVSTLELGDSALYLCASSLVAEDTYGYTFGSGTRLTVV.